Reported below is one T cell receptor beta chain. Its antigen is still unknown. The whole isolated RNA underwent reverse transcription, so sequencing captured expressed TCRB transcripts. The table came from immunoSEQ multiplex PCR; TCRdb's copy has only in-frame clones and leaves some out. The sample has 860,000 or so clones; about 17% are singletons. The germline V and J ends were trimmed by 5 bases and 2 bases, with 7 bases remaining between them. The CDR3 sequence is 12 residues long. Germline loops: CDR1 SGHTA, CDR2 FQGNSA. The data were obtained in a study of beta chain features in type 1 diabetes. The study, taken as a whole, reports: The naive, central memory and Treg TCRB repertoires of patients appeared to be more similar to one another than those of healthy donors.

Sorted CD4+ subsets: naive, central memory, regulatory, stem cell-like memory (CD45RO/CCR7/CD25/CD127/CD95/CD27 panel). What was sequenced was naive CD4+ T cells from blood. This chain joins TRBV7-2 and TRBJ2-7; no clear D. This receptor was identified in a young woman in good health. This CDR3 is CASSPLTYEQYF. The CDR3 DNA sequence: TGTGCCAGCAGCCCACTAACCTACGAGCAGTACTTC.